The present T cell receptor (beta chain) was sequenced within a study of T cell responses to AZD1222 COVID-19 vaccine. General observations from the study: Two AZD1222 administrations were followed by greater Spike-specific TCR breadth and depth. Repertoires in all cases were sampled only once the peak T cell response had passed. Donors in the cohort were predominantly white British and more often female, and clonal diversity was possibly underestimated. Of spike-specific TCRs, nearly half reportedly target regions left unmutated in variants.

Assay used: immunoSEQ multiplex PCR; TCRdb lists only in-frame clones, some missing. The sample lists 200,000 or so clones, 87% occurring once. V lost 4 bases and J lost 2; bases outside the gene matches: 2. Germline V gives CDR1 LNHDA, CDR2 SQIVND (reference sequence). The CDR3 is 15 residues long. About this clone itself: Antigen: not known.

This clonotype was obtained from an adult in good health. Sequencing was performed on peripheral blood, taken on day 0 of MenACWY control vaccination. The chain recombines TRBV19 with TRBJ2-7; 13 bases agree with TRBD2. The CDR3 DNA reads TGTGCCAGTAGTAGGACTAGCGGGAGTACCTACGAGCAGTACTTC. Encoded protein: CASSRTSGSTYEQYF. Full variable domain (rest looked up from reference TRBV19 and TRBJ2-7): DGGITQSPKYLFRKEGQNVTLSCEQNLNHDAMYWYRQDPGQGLRLIYYSQIVNDFQKGDIAEGYSVSREKKESFPLTVTSAQKNPTAFYLCASSRTSGSTYEQYFGPGTRLTVT.